Listed below are T cell receptor beta chains from one sample, sequenced in a study of T cells after posttransplantation cyclophosphamide. Generated by immunoSEQ multiplex PCR, the TCRdb table keeps only in-frame clones and is missing some. Observed are approximately 17,000 clones, no singletons, with the top ten taking about 0.51%. The sample consisted of PBMCs, taken after allogeneic stem cell transplant with posttransplant cyclophosphamide. The receptor set was obtained from a female patient in her 30s who received an allogeneic stem cell transplant from a related donor, was CMV-positive, and had no GVHD. Certain T cells may be donor cells from the graft. Each CDR3 is given with its conserved first and last residue. Each record gives: CDR3 DNA, CDR3 protein, V gene, clone size, J gene, D gene. D genes are given only for firm matches. The size field reads once, few, many, or a class for an expanded clone.

TGTGCCAGCAGTGTGTCTAGCGGGAGCGGAGAGACCCAGTACTTC	CASSVSSGSGETQYF	TRBV6-1	many	TRBJ2-5	TRBD2
TGTGCCAGCAGCGTAGGACTAGCGGAGTCCTACGAGCAGTACTTC	CASSVGLAESYEQYF	TRBV11-2	many	TRBJ2-7	TRBD2
TGCGCCAGCAGCCCCGGGACAGGGGAAAACTACGAGCAGTACTTC	CASSPGTGENYEQYF	TRBV5-1	many	TRBJ2-7	TRBD1
TGTGCCAGCAGTTTTTGGCAGGCAAACTACGAGCAGTACTTC	CASSFWQANYEQYF	TRBV28	many	TRBJ2-7	.
TGTGCCAGCAGTTTTCGGGGGGCCAGTCCGTTGTATTTT	CASSFRGASPLYF	TRBV27	many	TRBJ1-3	.
TGTGCCAGCAAAACCCCCAGGGGTTCAAACGAAAAACTGTTTTTT	CASKTPRGSNEKLFF	TRBV2	many	TRBJ1-4	.
TGTGCCAGCAGCTCCTTCCTAGCGGGAGCCAATGAGCAGTTCTTC	CASSSFLAGANEQFF	TRBV7-8	many	TRBJ2-1	TRBD2
TGTGCCAGCTCACCACCGGCAGAGGGTGTCGACTATGGCTACACCTTC	CASSPPAEGVDYGYTF	TRBV18	many	TRBJ1-2	.
TGTGCCAGCAGTTTAAGAGGACACAGCAATCAGCCCCAGCATTTT	CASSLRGHSNQPQHF	TRBV27	many	TRBJ1-5	.
TGTGCCAGCAGTTTATCGGCCGTTTGGACAGAAACGGGCTACACCTTC	CASSLSAVWTETGYTF	TRBV27	many	TRBJ1-2	.